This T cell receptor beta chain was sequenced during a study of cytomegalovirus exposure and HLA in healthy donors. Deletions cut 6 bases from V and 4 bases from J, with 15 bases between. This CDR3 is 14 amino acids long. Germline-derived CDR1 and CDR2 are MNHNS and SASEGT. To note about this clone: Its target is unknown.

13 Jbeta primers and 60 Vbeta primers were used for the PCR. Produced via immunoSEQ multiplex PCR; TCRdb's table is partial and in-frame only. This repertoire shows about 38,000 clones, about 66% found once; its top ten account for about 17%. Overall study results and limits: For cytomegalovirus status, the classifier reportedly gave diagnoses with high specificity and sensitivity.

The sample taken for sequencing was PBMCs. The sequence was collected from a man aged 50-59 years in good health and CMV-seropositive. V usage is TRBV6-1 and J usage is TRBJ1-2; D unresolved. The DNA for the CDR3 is TGTGCCAGCAGCTTATCGCGGTTGGCCTATGGCTACACCTTC. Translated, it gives CASSLSRLAYGYTF.